This T cell receptor (beta chain) was identified during a study of T cell clonotyping in hematopoietic cell transplantation. Overall study: Recipient samples before transplant were obtained post-cytoreduction.

Study observations and caveats: Without cell sorting, CD4 versus CD8 contributions remain unresolved. Higher Inverse Simpson Index values in graft donor and pretransplant recipient predicted broader posttransplant TCR diversity. Pathologically expanded recipient clonotypes increased progressively from day 30 to day 180 as diversity fell.

As to time point: recipient sample about 28 days before transplant, after cytoreduction. This clone came up once. Its cognate antigen is unknown. The junction departs from the called germline gene at one end, perhaps through a read error. Germline lookup yields CDR1 MNHEY and CDR2 SMNVEV (reference sequence). This CDR3 comprises 12 residues. Clones were sequenced by immunoSEQ multiplex PCR, and TCRdb holds only the in-frame ones, with some missing. The table has approximately 27,000 clones, 90% to 95% seen once. Sequencing used peripheral blood mononuclear cells, obtained before stem cell transplant. V usage is TRBV27 and J usage is TRBJ1-1; 9 bases align to TRBD1. The sequence came from a man aged 45 to 65 with acute myeloid leukemia. Some clones in this sample may be carry-over from other donors' samples. The CDR3 bases are TGTGCCAGCTGGAAACAGGGGGCCCCCTTAGGCTTT. Translating gives CASWKQGAPLGF.